These 14 T cell receptor beta chains originate from one sample sequenced in a study of Graves' ophthalmopathy and Graves' hyperthyroidism. The study amplified TCR beta CDR3 regions using RNA transcripts. A first-round RT-PCR used HTBI primers, followed by a second-round multiplex PCR. MiXCR, applied by TCRdb to the multiplex PCR reads, yields one record per CDR3 protein. The data show around 1.1 million distinct CDR3 sequences, 35% to 45% seen once. The sequenced sample consisted of peripheral blood or thyroid tissue (not recorded which). The receptors shown here come from an adult man with Graves' hyperthyroidism.

This clonotype was seen many times. The genes are TRBV2 and TRBJ1-3; D perhaps matches TRBD1 (5 bases). The V and J ends lost 4 bases and 2 bases respectively, with 6 bases between them. CDR3 size: 13 residues. CDR1 SNHLY and CDR2 FYNNEI come from the germline V gene. CDR3 bases: TGTGCCAGCAGTGGACAGACTGGAAACACCATATATTTT. It translates to CASSGQTGNTIYF.

In regard to this clonotype: A read error may explain this, as a much larger clone is one base away. The rearrangement uses TRBV20-1 and TRBJ1-1, with D possibly TRBD1 on 5 matching bases. V lost 1 base and J lost 0, with 21 bases in between. This CDR3 is built from 18 residues. Germline V gene data show CDR1 as DFQATT and CDR2 as SNEGSKA (reference sequence). The CDR3 sequence: CSARAETYSRVMNTEAFF. CDR3 nucleotide sequence: TGCAGTGCTAGAGCCGAGACGTATAGCAGGGTCATGAACACTGAAGCTTTCTTT.

This clonotype was seen many times. The rearrangement uses TRBV5-1 and TRBJ1-5; D is uncertain. The CDR3 extends over 15 amino acids. The V gene's germline CDR1 is SGHRS and CDR2 YFSETQ. The germline V and J ends were trimmed by 1 base and 0 bases, with 8 bases remaining between them. The CDR3 loop reads CASSLNDYSNQPQHF. The CDR3, as DNA: TGCGCCAGCAGCTTGAATGACTATAGCAATCAGCCCCAGCATTTT.

In this sample, this clonotype turned up a few times. The chain couples TRBV10-3 to TRBJ2-6; the match to TRBD1 covers 7 bases. There are 19 residues in the CDR3. V was clipped by 7 bases and J by 1 base; unmatched bases: 16. The germline CDR1 and CDR2 sequences are ENHRY and SYGVKD. DNA of the CDR3: TGTGCCATCACCTTCTCCCCGAGACAGGGTTCATCTGGGGCCAACGTCCTGACTTTC. It yields the protein CAITFSPRQGSSGANVLTF.

The chain joins TRBV12-3 or TRBV12-4 to TRBJ1-5; D uncertain. The CDR3 consists of 10 residues. Trimming took 5 bases from V and 11 from J, leaving 7 bases between them. CDR3: CASSEETQHF. For the CDR3, the DNA is TGTGCCAGCAGTGAAGAGACCCAGCATTTT.

This chain connects TRBV9 to TRBJ1-1, with D perhaps matching TRBD1 (5 bases). Germline V gene sequence: CDR1 SGDLS, CDR2 YYNGEE. Trimming took 4 bases from V and 3 from J, leaving 13 bases between them. This CDR3 is built from 14 residues. The CDR3 DNA follows: TGTGCCAGCAGCCATGGAGGAGGGGACACTGAAGCTTTCTTT. This translates into CASSHGGGDTEAFF.

The chain employs TRBV7-2 and TRBJ2-5, with D perhaps matching TRBD2 (6 bases). The V and J ends lost 5 bases and 5 bases respectively, with 15 bases between them. This CDR3 is 14 amino acids long. Germline CDR1 SGHTA, CDR2 FQGNSA. CDR3 loop: CASSPIGGRETQYF. For the CDR3, the DNA is TGTGCCAGCAGCCCTATCGGGGGACGCGAGACCCAGTACTTC.

The chain joins TRBV9 to TRBJ1-2; no reliable D call. Germline loops: CDR1 SGDLS, CDR2 YYNGEE. The V end lost 5 bases, the J end lost 7 bases, and 12 bases lay between the germline ends. There are 12 residues in the CDR3. The CDR3 region has the DNA TGTGCCAGCAGGCCTACGGGTCCTGGCTACACCTTC. This sequence encodes CASRPTGPGYTF.

The CDR3: CASSLSTGQGLSYGYTF. The DNA for the CDR3 is TGTGCCAGCAGTTTATCGACCGGACAGGGGTTAAGCTATGGCTACACCTTC. This chain uses TRBV2 with TRBJ1-2; 9 nucleotides agree with TRBD1. Per the germline V gene, CDR1 is SNHLY and CDR2 is FYNNEI. The CDR3 sequence is 17 residues long. V lost 5 bases and J lost 4; bases outside the gene matches: 14.

The sample holds many counts of this clonotype. The CDR3 region is CASSLGPYQPQHF. The CDR3 nucleotides are TGTGCCAGCAGCTTAGGGCCTTATCAGCCCCAGCATTTT. J is TRBJ1-5 and V is TRBV7-9; D unresolved. Germline values: CDR1 SEHNR, CDR2 FQNEAQ (reference sequence). The CDR3 is 13 amino acids. V was clipped by 1 base and J by 5 bases, with 6 bases between them.

J is TRBJ1-2 and V is TRBV7-9; the D gene is possibly TRBD1 (5 bases). CDR3 size: 16 residues. V was cut by 1 base and J by 0 bases, with 12 bases left in between. The germline gives CDR1 SEHNR, CDR2 FQNEAQ (reference sequence). DNA of the CDR3: TGTGCCAGCAGCTTAGGTTTAGGGGAGTCTAACTATGGCTACACCTTC. Amino acid sequence: CASSLGLGESNYGYTF.

The chain joins TRBV7-9 to TRBJ2-5; no definite D call. The CDR3 is 14 residues long. Germline V lookup: CDR1 SEHNR, CDR2 FQNEAQ (reference sequence). Trimming took off 3 bases at V and 9 bases at J, with 17 bases between the two ends. The CDR3 sequence: CASSFAAGNQPQYF. CDR3 DNA: TGTGCCAGCAGCTTCGCGGCTGGCAATCAGCCCCAGTACTTC. Looking up the rest from reference TRBV7-9 and TRBJ2-5 gives the full variable domain: DTGVSQNPRHKITKRGQNVTFRCDPISEHNRLYWYRQTLGQGPEFLTYFQNEAQLEKSRLLSDRFSAERPKGSFSTLEIQRTEQGDSAMYLCASSFAAGNQPQYFGPGTRLLVL.

The chain links TRBV19 to TRBJ2-7, with a possible D match to TRBD1 (6 bases). The ends were cut back, 9 bases at V and 2 bases at J, with 20 bases in the middle. The CDR3 is 15 residues long. Germline assignment: CDR1 LNHDA and CDR2 SQIVND (reference sequence). The CDR3 DNA follows: TGTGCCAGCAGCCCACGACAGGTAATAGCCTACGAGCAGTACTTC. Protein product: CASSPRQVIAYEQYF.

The J gene is TRBJ1-3, the V gene TRBV12-3 or TRBV12-4; 7 bases align to TRBD1. This CDR3 has 15 residues. The V and J ends lost 5 bases and 4 bases, in that order; junction bases with no gene match: 8. The chain's CDR3 is CASSPRQGAGNTIYF. In DNA form, the CDR3 reads TGTGCCAGCAGTCCGCGACAGGGAGCCGGAAACACCATATATTTT.